This T cell receptor beta chain was recovered during a study of shared clonotypes between healthy human individuals. Deep-level settings were used for running the assay. TCRdb's copy holds only in-frame clones and misses some; the assay was immunoSEQ multiplex PCR. The sample gives around 650,000 clones, approximately 96% of which show up once; roughly 0.1% is in the top ten. Germline lookup yields CDR1 GTSNPN and CDR2 SVGIG (reference sequence). The CDR3 consists of 18 residues. Deletions cut 1 base from V and 2 bases from J, with 21 bases between. Terminally differentiated effector memory CD45RA+ cells were excluded by CCR7 positive selection of CD45RO-negative cells.

Source material: naive CD8+ T cells sorted from blood. This chain uses TRBV30 with TRBJ2-1; weak D call: TRBD2 (5 bases). This receptor was taken from a woman in her thirties in good health. In DNA form, the CDR3 reads TGTGCCTGGAGTGGAACGATTGGGAGTAACGGCACCTACAATGAGCAGTTCTTC. Its protein product is CAWSGTIGSNGTYNEQFF.